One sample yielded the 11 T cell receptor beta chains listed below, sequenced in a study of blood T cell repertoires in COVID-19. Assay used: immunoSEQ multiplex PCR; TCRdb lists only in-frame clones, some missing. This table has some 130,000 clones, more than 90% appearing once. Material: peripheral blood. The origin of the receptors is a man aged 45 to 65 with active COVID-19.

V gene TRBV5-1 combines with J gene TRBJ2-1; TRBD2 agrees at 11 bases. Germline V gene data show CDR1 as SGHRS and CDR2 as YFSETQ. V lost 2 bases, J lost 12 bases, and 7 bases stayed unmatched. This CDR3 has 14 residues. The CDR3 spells CASSFETSGEPQFF. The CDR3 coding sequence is TGCGCCAGCAGCTTTGAGACTAGCGGGGAACCGCAGTTCTTC. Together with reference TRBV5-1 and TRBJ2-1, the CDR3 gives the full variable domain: KAGVTQTPRYLIKTRGQQVTLSCSPISGHRSVSWYQQTPGQGLQFLFEYFSETQRNKGNFPGRFSGRQFSNSRSEMNVSTLELGDSALYLCASSFETSGEPQFFGPGTRLTVL.

The chain's CDR3 is CASSLGGRMDTQYF. The CDR3 DNA is TGTGCCAGCAGCTTAGGGGGGCGGATGGATACGCAGTATTTT. This chain joins TRBV11-2 and TRBJ2-3; D perhaps matches TRBD1 (6 bases). Deletions cut 1 base from V and 6 bases from J, with 11 bases between. The CDR3 runs 14 residues. Per germline, CDR1 SGHAT and CDR2 FQNNGV.

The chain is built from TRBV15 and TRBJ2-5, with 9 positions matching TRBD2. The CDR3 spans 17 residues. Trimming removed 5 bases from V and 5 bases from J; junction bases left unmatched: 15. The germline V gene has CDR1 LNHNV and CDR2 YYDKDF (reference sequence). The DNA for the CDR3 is TGTGCCACCAGCGGGTACACCAAGGGACTAGCCGGCGAGACCCAGTACTTC. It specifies CATSGYTKGLAGETQYF.

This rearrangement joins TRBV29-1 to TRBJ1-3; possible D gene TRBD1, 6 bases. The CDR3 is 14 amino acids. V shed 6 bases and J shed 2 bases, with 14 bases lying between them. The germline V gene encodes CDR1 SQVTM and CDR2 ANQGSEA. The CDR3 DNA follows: TGCAGCGTATCCAGCAGGGGCCCTGGAAACACCATATATTTT. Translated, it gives CSVSSRGPGNTIYF.

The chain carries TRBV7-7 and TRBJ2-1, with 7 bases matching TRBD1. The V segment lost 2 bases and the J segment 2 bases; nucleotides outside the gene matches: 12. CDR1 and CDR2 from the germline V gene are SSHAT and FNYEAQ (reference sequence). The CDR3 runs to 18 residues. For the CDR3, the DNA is TGTGCCAGCAGCTTAATCAAAACACAAACAGGGGCCTACAATGAGCAGTTCTTC. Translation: CASSLIKTQTGAYNEQFF.

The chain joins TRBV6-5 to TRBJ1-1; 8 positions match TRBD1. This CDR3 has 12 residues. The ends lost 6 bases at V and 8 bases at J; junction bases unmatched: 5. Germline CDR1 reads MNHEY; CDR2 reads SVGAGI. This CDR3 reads CASSSRTGEAFF. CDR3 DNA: TGTGCCAGCAGCTCCCGGACAGGGGAAGCTTTCTTT.

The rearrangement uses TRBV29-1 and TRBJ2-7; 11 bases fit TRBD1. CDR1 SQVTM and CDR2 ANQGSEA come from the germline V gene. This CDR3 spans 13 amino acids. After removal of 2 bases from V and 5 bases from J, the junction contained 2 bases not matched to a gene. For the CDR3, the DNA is TGCAGCGTTGAAAGGGACAGGGGGAACGAGCAGTACTTC. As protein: CSVERDRGNEQYF.

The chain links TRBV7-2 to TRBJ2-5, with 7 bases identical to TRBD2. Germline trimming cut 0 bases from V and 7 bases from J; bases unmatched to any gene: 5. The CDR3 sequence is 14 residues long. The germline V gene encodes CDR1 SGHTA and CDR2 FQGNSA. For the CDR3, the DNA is TGTGCCAGCAGCTTAGCGGGGGGGAAAGGGACCCAGTACTTC. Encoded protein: CASSLAGGKGTQYF.

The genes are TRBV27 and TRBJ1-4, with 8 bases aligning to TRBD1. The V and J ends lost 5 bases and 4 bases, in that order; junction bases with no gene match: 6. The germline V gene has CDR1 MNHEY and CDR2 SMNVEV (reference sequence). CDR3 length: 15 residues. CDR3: CASSLTGAYNEKLFF. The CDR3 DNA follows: TGTGCCAGCAGTCTGACAGGGGCCTATAATGAAAAACTGTTTTTT. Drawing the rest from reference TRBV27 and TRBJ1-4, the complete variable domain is EAQVTQNPRYLITVTGKKLTVTCSQNMNHEYMSWYRQDPGLGLRQIYYSMNVEVTDKGDVPEGYKVSRKEKRNFPLILESPSPNQTSLYFCASSLTGAYNEKLFFGSGTQLSVL.

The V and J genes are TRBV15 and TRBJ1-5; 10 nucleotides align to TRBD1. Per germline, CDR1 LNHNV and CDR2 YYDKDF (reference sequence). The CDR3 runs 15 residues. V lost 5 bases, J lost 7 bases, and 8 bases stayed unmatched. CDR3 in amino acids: CATSLDRGPHQPQHF. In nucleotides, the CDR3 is TGTGCCACCAGCTTAGACAGGGGGCCGCACCAGCCCCAGCATTTT.

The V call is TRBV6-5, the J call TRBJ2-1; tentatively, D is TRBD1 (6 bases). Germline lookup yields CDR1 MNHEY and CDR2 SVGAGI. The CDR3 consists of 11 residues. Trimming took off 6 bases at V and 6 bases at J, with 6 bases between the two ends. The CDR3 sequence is CASRDSNEQFF. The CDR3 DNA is TGTGCCAGCAGGGACAGCAATGAGCAGTTCTTC.